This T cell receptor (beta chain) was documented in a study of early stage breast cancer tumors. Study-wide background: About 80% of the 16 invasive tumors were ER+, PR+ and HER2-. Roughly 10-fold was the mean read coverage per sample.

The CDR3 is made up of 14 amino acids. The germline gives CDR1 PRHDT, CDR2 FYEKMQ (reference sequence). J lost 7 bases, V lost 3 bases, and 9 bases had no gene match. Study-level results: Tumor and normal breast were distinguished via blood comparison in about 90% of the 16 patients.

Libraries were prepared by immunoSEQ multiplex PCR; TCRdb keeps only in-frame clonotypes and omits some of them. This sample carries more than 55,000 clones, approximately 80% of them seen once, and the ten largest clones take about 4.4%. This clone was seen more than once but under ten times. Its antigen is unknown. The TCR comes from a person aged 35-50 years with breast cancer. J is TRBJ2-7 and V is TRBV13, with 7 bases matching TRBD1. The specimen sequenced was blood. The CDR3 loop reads CASSFGQVVGEQYF. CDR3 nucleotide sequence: TGTGCCAGCAGCTTTGGACAGGTAGTGGGGGAGCAGTACTTC.